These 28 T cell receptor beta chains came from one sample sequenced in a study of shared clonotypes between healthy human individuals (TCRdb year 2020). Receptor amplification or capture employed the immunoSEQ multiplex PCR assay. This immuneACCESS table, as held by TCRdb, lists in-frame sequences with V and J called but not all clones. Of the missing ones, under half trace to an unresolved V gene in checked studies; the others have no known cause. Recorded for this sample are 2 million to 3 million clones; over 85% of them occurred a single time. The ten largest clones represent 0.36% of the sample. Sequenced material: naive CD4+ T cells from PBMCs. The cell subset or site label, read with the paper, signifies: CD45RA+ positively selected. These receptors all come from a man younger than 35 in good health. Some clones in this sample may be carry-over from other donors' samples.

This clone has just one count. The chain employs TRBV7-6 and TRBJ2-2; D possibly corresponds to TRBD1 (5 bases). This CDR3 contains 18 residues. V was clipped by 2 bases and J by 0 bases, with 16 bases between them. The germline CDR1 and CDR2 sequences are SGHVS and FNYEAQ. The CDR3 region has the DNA TGTGCCAGCAGCTTAACCCCAAGGGGAACCTCGAACACCGGGGAGCTGTTTTTT. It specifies CASSLTPRGTSNTGELFF.

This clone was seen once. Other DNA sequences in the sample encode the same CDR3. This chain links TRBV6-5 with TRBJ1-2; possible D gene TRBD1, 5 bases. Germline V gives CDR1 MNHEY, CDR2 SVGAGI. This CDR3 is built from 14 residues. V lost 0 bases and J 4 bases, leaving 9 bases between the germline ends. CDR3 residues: CASSYSGGGYGYTF. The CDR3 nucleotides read TGTGCCAGCAGTTACTCGGGCGGGGGCTATGGCTACACCTTC.

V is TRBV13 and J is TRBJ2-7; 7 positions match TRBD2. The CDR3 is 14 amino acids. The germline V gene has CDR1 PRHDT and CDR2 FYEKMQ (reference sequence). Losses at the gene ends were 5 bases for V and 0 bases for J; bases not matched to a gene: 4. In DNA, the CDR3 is TGTGCCAGCAGCCTAACTAGCGCCTCCTACGAGCAGTACTTC. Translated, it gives CASSLTSASYEQYF.

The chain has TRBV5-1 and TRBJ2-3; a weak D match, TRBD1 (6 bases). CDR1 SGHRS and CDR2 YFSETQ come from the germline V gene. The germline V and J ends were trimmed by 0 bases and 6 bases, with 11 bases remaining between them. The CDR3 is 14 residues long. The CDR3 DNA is TGCGCCAGCAGCTTGGAGGGACAATCGGATACGCAGTATTTT. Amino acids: CASSLEGQSDTQYF.

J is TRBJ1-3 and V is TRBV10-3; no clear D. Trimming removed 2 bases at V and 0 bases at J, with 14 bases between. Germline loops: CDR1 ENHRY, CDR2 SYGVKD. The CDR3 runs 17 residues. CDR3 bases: TGTGCCATCAGTGAGGCCACTCCGAGCAGCTCTGGAAACACCATATATTTT. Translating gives CAISEATPSSSGNTIYF.

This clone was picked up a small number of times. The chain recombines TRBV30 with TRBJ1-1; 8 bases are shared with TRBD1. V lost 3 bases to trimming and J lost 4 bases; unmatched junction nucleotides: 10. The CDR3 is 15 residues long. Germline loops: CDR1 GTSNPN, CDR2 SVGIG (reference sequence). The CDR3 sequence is CAWRWAGQGRTEAFF. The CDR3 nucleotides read TGTGCCTGGAGATGGGCCGGACAGGGACGCACTGAAGCTTTCTTT.

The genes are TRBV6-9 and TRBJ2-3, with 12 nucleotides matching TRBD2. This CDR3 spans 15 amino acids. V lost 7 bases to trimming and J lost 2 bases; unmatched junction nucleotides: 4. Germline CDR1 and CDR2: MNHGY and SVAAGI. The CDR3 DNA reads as TGTGCCAGCACAGGACTAGCGGGACCCACAGATACGCAGTATTTT. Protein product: CASTGLAGPTDTQYF.

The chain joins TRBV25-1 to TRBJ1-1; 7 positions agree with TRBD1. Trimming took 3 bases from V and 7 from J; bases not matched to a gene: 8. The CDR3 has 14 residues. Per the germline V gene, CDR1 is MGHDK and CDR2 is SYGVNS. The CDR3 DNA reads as TGTGCCAGCAGTGAGACAGACAGGGTTGGTGAAGCTTTCTTT. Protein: CASSETDRVGEAFF.

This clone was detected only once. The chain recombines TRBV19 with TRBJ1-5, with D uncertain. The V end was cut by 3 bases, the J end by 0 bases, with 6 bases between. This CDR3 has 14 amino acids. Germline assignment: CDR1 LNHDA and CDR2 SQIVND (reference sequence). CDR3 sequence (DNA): TGTGCCAGTAGTATTAAGGGTAGCAATCAGCCCCAGCATTTT. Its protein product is CASSIKGSNQPQHF.

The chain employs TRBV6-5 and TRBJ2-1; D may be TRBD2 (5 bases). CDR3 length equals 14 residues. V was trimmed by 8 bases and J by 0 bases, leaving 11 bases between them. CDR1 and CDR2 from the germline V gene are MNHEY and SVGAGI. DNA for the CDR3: TGTGCCAGCGGGGAGCCCACCTCCTACAATGAGCAGTTCTTC. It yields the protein CASGEPTSYNEQFF.

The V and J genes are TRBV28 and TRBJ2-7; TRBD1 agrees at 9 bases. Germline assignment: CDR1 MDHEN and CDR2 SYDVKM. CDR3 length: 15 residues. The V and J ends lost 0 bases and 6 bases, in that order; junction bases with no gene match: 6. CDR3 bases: TGTGCCAGCAGTTTATGGGGGGACAGGGCTGTCGAGCAGTACTTC. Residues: CASSLWGDRAVEQYF.

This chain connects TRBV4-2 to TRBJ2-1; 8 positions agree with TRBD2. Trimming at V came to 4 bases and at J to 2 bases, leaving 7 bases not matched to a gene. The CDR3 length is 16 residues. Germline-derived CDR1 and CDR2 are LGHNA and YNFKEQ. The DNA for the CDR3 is TGTGCCAGCAGCCGAGTCGGGACTAGTCCCTACAATGAGCAGTTCTTC. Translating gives CASSRVGTSPYNEQFF.

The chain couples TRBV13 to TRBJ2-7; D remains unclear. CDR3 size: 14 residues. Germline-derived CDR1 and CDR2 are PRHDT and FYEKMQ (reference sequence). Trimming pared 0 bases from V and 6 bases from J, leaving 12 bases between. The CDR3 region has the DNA TGTGCCAGCAGCTTAGGCCCGTCAGCCCTCGAGCAGTACTTC. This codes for CASSLGPSALEQYF.

CDR3 in amino acids: CASSLPRSVARDTGELFF. CDR3 nucleotide sequence: TGTGCCAGCAGTTTACCGAGGTCGGTAGCCCGAGACACCGGGGAGCTGTTTTTT. The chain couples TRBV28 to TRBJ2-2; D is unclear. The CDR3 length is 18 residues. Per the germline V gene, CDR1 is MDHEN and CDR2 is SYDVKM. Trimming took 2 bases from V and 3 from J, leaving 19 bases between them.

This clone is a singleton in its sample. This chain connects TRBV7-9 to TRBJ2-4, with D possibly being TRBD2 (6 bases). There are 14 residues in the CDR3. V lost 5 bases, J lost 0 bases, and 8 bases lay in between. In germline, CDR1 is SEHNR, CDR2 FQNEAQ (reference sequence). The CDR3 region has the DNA TGTGCCAGCAGCGCACTAGCAGCCAAAAACATTCAGTACTTC. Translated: CASSALAAKNIQYF.

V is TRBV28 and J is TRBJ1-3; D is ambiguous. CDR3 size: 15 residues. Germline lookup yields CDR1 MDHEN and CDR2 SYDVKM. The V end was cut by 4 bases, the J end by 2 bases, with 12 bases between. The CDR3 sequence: CASSSRDITGNTIYF. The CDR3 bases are TGTGCCAGCAGTTCAAGGGATATCACTGGAAACACCATATATTTT.

The CDR3 protein is CASSWGGGNQETQYF. In nucleotides, the CDR3 is TGCGCCAGCAGCTGGGGGGGCGGGAACCAAGAGACCCAGTACTTC. The chain carries TRBV5-1 and TRBJ2-5, with D perhaps matching TRBD2 (7 bases). The CDR3 runs 15 residues. Trimming pared 3 bases from V and 0 bases from J, leaving 12 bases between. Germline loops: CDR1 SGHRS, CDR2 YFSETQ.

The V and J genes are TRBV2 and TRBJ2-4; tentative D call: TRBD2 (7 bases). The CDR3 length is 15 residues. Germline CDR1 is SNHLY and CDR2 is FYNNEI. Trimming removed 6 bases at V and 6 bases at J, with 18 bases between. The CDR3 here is CASSPGGALINIQYF. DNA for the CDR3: TGTGCCAGCAGCCCTGGGGGGGCGTTGATAAACATTCAGTACTTC. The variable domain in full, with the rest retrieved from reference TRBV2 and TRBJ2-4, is EPEVTQTPSHQVTQMGQEVILRCVPISNHLYFYWYRQILGQKVEFLVSFYNNEISEKSEIFDDQFSVERPDGSNFTLKIRSTKLEDSAMYFCASSPGGALINIQYFGAGTRLSVL.

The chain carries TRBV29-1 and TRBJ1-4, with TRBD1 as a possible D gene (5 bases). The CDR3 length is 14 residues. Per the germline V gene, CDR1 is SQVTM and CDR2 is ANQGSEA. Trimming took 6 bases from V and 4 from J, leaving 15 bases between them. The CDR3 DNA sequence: TGCAGCGTGGGGGTGTCGGGTGGTAATGAAAAACTGTTTTTT. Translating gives CSVGVSGGNEKLFF.

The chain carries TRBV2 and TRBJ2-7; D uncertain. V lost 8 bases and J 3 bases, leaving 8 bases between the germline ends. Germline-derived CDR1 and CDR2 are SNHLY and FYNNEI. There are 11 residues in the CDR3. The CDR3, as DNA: TGTGCCAGCGGGCAGTTCTACGAGCAGTACTTC. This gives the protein CASGQFYEQYF.

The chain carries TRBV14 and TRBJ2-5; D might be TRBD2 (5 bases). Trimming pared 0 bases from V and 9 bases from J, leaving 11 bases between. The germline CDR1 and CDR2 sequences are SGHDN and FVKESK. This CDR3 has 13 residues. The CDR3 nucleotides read TGTGCCAGCAGCCAAGATCGGGGATTGGCCCAGTACTTC. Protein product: CASSQDRGLAQYF. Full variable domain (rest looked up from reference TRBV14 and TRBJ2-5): EAGVTQFPSHSVIEKGQTVTLRCDPISGHDNLYWYRRVMGKEIKFLLHFVKESKQDESGMPNNRFLAERTGGTYSTLKVQPAELEDSGVYFCASSQDRGLAQYFGPGTRLLVL.

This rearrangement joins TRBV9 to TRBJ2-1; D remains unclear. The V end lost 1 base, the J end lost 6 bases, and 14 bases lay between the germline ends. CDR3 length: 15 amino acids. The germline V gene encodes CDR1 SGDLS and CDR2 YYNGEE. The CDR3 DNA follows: TGTGCCAGCAGCGTATATAGTGTTGTTGTCAATGAGCAGTTCTTC. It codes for CASSVYSVVVNEQFF.

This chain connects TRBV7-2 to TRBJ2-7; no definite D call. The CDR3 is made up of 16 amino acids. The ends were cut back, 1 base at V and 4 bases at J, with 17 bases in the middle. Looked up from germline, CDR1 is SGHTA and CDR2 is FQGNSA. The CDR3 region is CASSLVSVAVQYEQYF. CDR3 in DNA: TGTGCCAGCAGCTTAGTCTCGGTAGCAGTGCAGTACGAGCAGTACTTC.

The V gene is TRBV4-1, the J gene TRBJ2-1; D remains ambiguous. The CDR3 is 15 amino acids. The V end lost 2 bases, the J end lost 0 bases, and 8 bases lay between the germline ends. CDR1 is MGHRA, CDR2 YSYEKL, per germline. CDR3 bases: TGCGCCAGCAGCCAACCAGTTAGCTCCTACAATGAGCAGTTCTTC. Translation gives CASSQPVSSYNEQFF.

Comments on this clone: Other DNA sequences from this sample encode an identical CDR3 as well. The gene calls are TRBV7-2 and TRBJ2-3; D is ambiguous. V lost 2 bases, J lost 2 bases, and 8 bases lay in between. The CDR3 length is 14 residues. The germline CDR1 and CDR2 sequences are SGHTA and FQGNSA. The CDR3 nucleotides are TGTGCCAGCAGCTTACTTGGGTCCACAGATACGCAGTATTTT. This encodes CASSLLGSTDTQYF.

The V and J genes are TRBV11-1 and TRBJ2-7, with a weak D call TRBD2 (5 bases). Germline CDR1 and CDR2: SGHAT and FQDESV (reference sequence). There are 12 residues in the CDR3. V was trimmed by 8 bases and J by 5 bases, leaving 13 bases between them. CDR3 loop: CASSKVRDEQYF. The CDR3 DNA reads TGTGCCAGCTCCAAGGTGCGGGACGAGCAGTACTTC. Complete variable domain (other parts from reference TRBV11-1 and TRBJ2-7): EAEVAQSPRYKITEKSQAVAFWCDPISGHATLYWYRQILGQGPELLVQFQDESVVDDSQLPKDRFSAERLKGVDSTLKIQPAELGDSAMYLCASSKVRDEQYFGPGTRLTVT.

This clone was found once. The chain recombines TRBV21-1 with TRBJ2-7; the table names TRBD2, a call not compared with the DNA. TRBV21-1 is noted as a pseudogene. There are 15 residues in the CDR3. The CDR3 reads CASSKEELAGAEQYF. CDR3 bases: TGTGCCAGCAGCAAAGAGGAACTAGCGGGAGCCGAGCAGTACTTC.

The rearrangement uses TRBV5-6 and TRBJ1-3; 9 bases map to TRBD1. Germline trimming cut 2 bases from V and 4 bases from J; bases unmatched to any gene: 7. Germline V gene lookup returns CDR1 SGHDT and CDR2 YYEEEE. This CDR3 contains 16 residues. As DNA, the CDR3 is TGTGCCAGCAGCTTTGGCACAGGGGGCGCAGGAAACACCATATATTTT. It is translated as CASSFGTGGAGNTIYF.